The sequence of this T cell receptor beta chain was determined in a study of cytomegalovirus exposure and HLA in healthy donors listed by TCRdb under 2017. Concerning the study at large: An earlier analysis of several hundred of the donors reported under 300 Gb of sequence data and around 100 million unique TCR beta sequences obtained from approximately 180 million T cells. Approximately 310 gigabases of sequencing data and approximately 85 million unique TCR sequences were included in an early release covering roughly 600 HLA-typed donors. Of the roughly 400 genotyped donors, approximately 80% were placed in the genetic ancestry cluster associated with self-reported Caucasian donors. The aim of the study was to test whether cataloging public T cell receptors could identify signatures of past pathogen exposure. The study used immunosequencing to profile the T cell repertoires of more than 650 subjects and linked those repertoires to cytomegalovirus serostatus. Besides the first cohort of around 670 subjects, a separate validation cohort made up of 120 different subjects was used. To predict cytomegalovirus infection status, the study brought together high-throughput TCR immunosequencing, statistical association of individual TCRs with disease status, and machine learning. A later analysis re-analyzed previously published TCR beta repertoires from 500 to 700 donors and added high-resolution HLA genotyping to study TCR occurrence patterns. Rather than using new phenotypic data, the later analysis identified candidate immune exposures from TCR beta sequences and from how often those sequences occurred across donors. An earlier analysis of 587 of the donors used high-throughput TCR beta sequencing to judge whether each TCR beta V gene segment behaved as functional or pseudogenic. Alongside the repertoire data, information on donor age, sex, ethnicity and CMV serostatus was compiled. A later genetic analysis used genome-wide SNP genotypes for about three fifths of the roughly 700 donors, treating that subset as a discovery cohort. All discovery cohort repertoires had been generated using a single sequencing platform. Class I and class II HLA loci were covered by the typing at four-digit resolution. The number of typed donors differed by locus: about 620-640 for A, B, C, DRB1 and DQB1; approximately 520 for DQA1; some 590 for DPA1; and about 450 for DPB1. Roughly five DR-DQ haplotypes were handled as single units for association and clustering because linkage in the cohort was strong. Among 300 to 450 genotyped donors of the cohort, an average of roughly 240,000 unique TCR beta nucleotide sequences were sequenced per donor, roughly a sixth of them non-productive.

As to this clone: The clone's antigen remains unknown. Per-base qualities were not stored, and no clone one base away is much larger.

Receptor libraries were prepared by the immunoSEQ multiplex PCR assay. The multiplex PCR relied on a mix of 60 forward primers for TCR Vbeta segments and 13 reverse primers for TCR Jbeta segments. The CDR3 region of rearranged TCR beta genes was amplified from genomic DNA by a multiplex PCR assay. The amplified TCR beta libraries were sequenced on the Illumina HiSeq System as 87-base-pair reads. The original methods were these. Across the roughly 670 repertoires, a later analysis counted tens of millions of unique TCR beta chains, around 10 million of which were shared by at least two donors. Raw reads were error-corrected and collapsed into unique sequences by a nearest-neighbor algorithm in which closely related sequences were merged to remove PCR and sequencing errors. Alignment of CDR3 sequences to IMGT reference sequences was used to assign V, D and J gene segments. For a sequence to be retained, a match of at least six nucleotides to both a V gene segment and a J gene segment was required. A rearrangement counted as productive if the CDR3 had no stop codons and remained in frame with V and J, and every other rearrangement counted as non-productive. Following IMGT convention, CDR3 was defined as the stretch from the second conserved V-encoded cysteine up to the conserved J-encoded phenylalanine. The earlier analysis of approximately 500 of the donors excluded sequences that lacked an unambiguous match to a single V gene segment. In an earlier analysis of approximately 560 of the donors, a V segment was called functional when productive rearrangements were above 56.7%, and segregating when the standard deviation between donors exceeded 5%. A statistical classification framework was built to diagnose cytomegalovirus status from the catalog of TCR beta chain sequences. A later analysis assigned V and J genes by comparing TCR nucleotide sequences with IMGT/GENE-DB human TR gene sequences. Using the TCRdist pipeline, a later analysis assigned CDR3 sequences along with most-parsimonious VDJ recombination scenarios. A later analysis defined each TCR beta chain by its CDR3 amino acid sequence plus V-gene family, and excluded reads lacking a unique V-gene family. To address suspected cross-contamination and a sequencing artifact, a later analysis removed some 620 highly shared, low-generation-probability nucleotide sequences. In a later analysis, a clonal expansion index was calculated for each public chain from normalized within-repertoire ranks of inferred template counts. In a later analysis, generation probabilities were computed using a VDJ recombination model fitted to out-of-frame rearrangements, and the results were checked against IGoR. A later analysis scored TCR-TCR, TCR-HLA and TCR-CMV co-occurrence with hypergeometric tests, applying a repertoire-size bias correction to TCR pairs. False discovery rates were estimated in a later analysis by permuting HLA or CMV assignments 20 times. A later analysis grouped co-occurring TCRs with DBSCAN, adding TCRdist sequence similarity when clustering within HLA-allele-positive subsets. Repertoires with fewer than 30,000 or more than 120,000 public chains were left out of co-occurrence clustering, as were roughly five repertoires with anomalous nucleotide sharing. Drawn from immuneACCESS, this table holds only the in-frame rearrangements with V and J called that TCRdb kept. Clones are partly lost; checked studies trace under half to an unresolved V gene and leave the rest unexplained. The D gene and trimming were derived from the DNA, and the V and J assignments and clone size from that table. The sample table holds 130,000 to 150,000 clones, of which less than 9.5% were seen once. The ten largest make up 1.5% to 2% of the sample.

From the cysteine through the phenylalanine, the CDR3 covers 15 amino acids. CDR3 DNA only is kept here, 45 bases in frame from base 1. Deletion took 0 bases off V and 3 bases off J, with a span of 9 bases between the germline ends. CDR1 LGHNA and CDR2 YSLEER were looked up in the germline V gene. General findings and caveats noted by the study authors: Cytomegalovirus status was reported to be diagnosed by the classifier with high specificity and sensitivity in both the original and validation cohorts. A group of highly shared sequence variants was considered likely to be a technical artifact of the sequencing pipeline. Immune exposure information for the cohort was limited to CMV serostatus. Roughly uniform sequencing depth across donors was assumed in presence/absence analyses, although this assumption may not hold. A later genetic analysis reported fewer N-insertions in productive TCRs among donors in an Asian-associated ancestry cluster than the roughly 650-donor mean. An earlier analysis of 450 to 750 of the donors showed that most TCR beta V segments appeared in productive rearrangements either about 87% or about 30% of the time, which broadly matched IMGT annotations. Some IMGT-functional V segments, including TRBV6-2 and TRBV6-3, could not be distinguished by the 87-base-pair reads and were therefore excluded. About 15 rarely observed V segments, including chromosome 9 orphons, were excluded from the earlier analysis of some 590 of the donors because counts were too low. According to a later analysis, most CMV-associated TCR beta chains appeared to be HLA-restricted, and the HLA associations seemed to be driven largely by CMV exposure. While some public TCRs were present in many individuals, most TCR sequences turned up only very rarely across donors. A total of 164 TCR beta chains were listed by the study as associated with cytomegalovirus. In vitro tests confirmed that a few of the cytomegalovirus-associated TCR beta chains recognize cytomegalovirus antigens. Because some donors lacked HLA typing at each locus, the association tests relied only on the typed subset. Compared with equally common non-associated chains, HLA-associated TCR beta chains in a later analysis were more clonally expanded and had lower generation probabilities. The authors suggested that the approach could potentially be extended to other disease states and immunological phenotypes. A further reported finding was that TCR beta sequences accurately predicted the HLA-A and HLA-B alleles for most subjects in the first cohort. According to a later analysis, TCR association rates differed among HLA loci, with DRB1 alleles showing the most associated TCRs and HLA-C alleles showing the fewest. Several of the top co-occurrence clusters appeared to be linked to parvovirus B19, influenza, CMV and Epstein-Barr virus, according to a later analysis. In a later genetic analysis, a missense DCLRE1C variant was associated with V-gene and J-gene trimming of TCR beta chains, and the association was replicated in an independent cohort. Correlated functional status among segregating V segments might be attributable to linkage disequilibrium, but an unknown experimental factor could not be ruled out. When HLA alleles, especially DR and DQ, strongly co-occurred, attributing TCR associations to individual alleles was difficult. In this cohort, only TCR beta chains were sequenced, and detectable features were limited by the absence of alpha or paired-chain data. At a false discovery rate of 0.05, a later analysis linked under 20,000 TCR beta sequences to specific HLA alleles.

The cohort was made up of approximately 670 healthy bone marrow donors. Cohort members were all nominally healthy when sampled, although unrecorded immune exposures were likely present. The donor tested CMV seronegative and was one of the 352 seronegative cohort members. A peripheral blood sample was collected from each donor, and TCR beta sequencing was performed on peripheral blood mononuclear cells. The Qiagen DNeasy Blood Extraction Kit was used to extract genomic DNA from the blood cell samples. The sequence was obtained from a male donor in good health and CMV-seronegative. The specimen was PBMCs. The chain was built from TRBV4-3 and TRBJ1-5; no D gene call is confident. This receptor has the CDR3 CASSQDNDYNQPQHF. The sequenced DNA is TGCGCCAGCAGCCAAGATAACGACTACAATCAGCCCCAGCATTTT.